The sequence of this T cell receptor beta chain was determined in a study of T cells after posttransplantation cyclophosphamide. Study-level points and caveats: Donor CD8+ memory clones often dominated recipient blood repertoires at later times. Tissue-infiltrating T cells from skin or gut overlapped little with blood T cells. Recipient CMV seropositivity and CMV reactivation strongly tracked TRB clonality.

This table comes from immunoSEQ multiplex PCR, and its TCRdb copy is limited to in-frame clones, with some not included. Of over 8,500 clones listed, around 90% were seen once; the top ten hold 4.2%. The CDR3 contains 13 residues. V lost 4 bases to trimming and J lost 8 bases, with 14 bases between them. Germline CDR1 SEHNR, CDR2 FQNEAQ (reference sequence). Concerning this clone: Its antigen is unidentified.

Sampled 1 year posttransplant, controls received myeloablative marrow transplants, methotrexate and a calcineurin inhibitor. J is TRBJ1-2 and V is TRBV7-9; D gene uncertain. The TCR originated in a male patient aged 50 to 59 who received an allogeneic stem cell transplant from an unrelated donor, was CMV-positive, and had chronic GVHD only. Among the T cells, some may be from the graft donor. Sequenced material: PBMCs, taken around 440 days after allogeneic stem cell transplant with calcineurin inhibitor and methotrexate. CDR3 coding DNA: TGTGCCAGCAGCTCGGATAGCGGGTCGGGCTACACCTTC. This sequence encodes CASSSDSGSGYTF.